Following are 21 T cell receptor beta chains from one sample sequenced in a study of blood T cell repertoires in COVID-19 (dated by TCRdb to the early 2020s). The library was prepared using the immunoSEQ multiplex PCR assay. TCRdb mirrors the immuneACCESS table, restricted to in-frame sequences. Some clones are absent from its copies; in checked studies, under half trace to an unresolved V gene, and the reason for the others is unknown. This sample holds 200,000 to 300,000 clones; approximately 80% were observed only once. The leading ten clones occupy roughly 8% of the sample. Sequencing was performed on peripheral blood. Source of these receptors: a woman of 80 years or more with COVID-19, enrolled during active disease.

This clone came up a few times. The CDR3 coding sequence is TGTGCCAGCAGCCCCAAACCGGGACAGGGGGCATCGAACACTGAAGCTTTCTTT. It encodes CASSPKPGQGASNTEAFF. V usage is TRBV5-4 and J usage is TRBJ1-1, with TRBD1 identical over 12 bases. The ends lost 4 bases at V and 1 base at J; junction bases unmatched: 11. The CDR3 is 18 amino acids. In germline, CDR1 is SGHNT, CDR2 YYREEE (reference sequence).

The rearrangement links TRBV11-2 to TRBJ1-5; 8 nucleotides align to TRBD1. The J segment lost 11 bases and the V segment lost 4 bases, leaving 7 bases of the junction unmatched. CDR3 length: 13 amino acids. The V gene's germline CDR1 is SGHAT and CDR2 FQNNGV. The DNA of the CDR3 is TGTGCCAGCAGCTCCGGACAGGGTAAGGCCCAGCATTTT. It codes for CASSSGQGKAQHF.

The chain recombines TRBV6-6 with TRBJ1-2; possible D gene TRBD1, 5 bases. V shed 5 bases and J shed 3 bases, with 19 bases lying between them. The CDR3 contains 16 residues. From germline, CDR1 is MNHNY and CDR2 SVGAGI (reference sequence). The CDR3 protein is CASSRSSGTRHYGYTF. In DNA form, the CDR3 reads TGTGCCAGCAGTCGAAGCAGCGGGACTCGACACTATGGCTACACCTTC.

The V call is TRBV2, the J call TRBJ2-1; 15 bases align to TRBD2. Per the germline V gene, CDR1 is SNHLY and CDR2 is FYNNEI. The CDR3 totals 16 residues. J was trimmed by 5 bases and V by 7 bases; bases with no gene match: 6. Written as DNA, the CDR3 is TGTGCCAGCACATTCGGACTAGCGGGGGGGAACAATGAGCAGTTCTTC. Translation gives CASTFGLAGGNNEQFF.

This clone was counted once. The chain is built from TRBV5-1 and TRBJ1-3; no clear D gene. The germline V and J ends were trimmed by 4 bases and 0 bases, with 8 bases remaining between them. This CDR3 is 14 amino acids long. CDR1 and CDR2 from the germline V gene are SGHRS and YFSETQ. The CDR3 region is CASSPGISGNTIYF. CDR3 coding DNA: TGCGCCAGCAGCCCGGGTATCTCTGGAAACACCATATATTTT.

The chain uses TRBV4-1 and TRBJ2-5; D gene unclear. The V end lost 0 bases, the J end lost 0 bases, and 5 bases lay between the germline ends. This CDR3 contains 14 residues. Germline-derived CDR1 and CDR2 are MGHRA and YSYEKL. CDR3 in amino acids: CASSQDVNQETQYF. The CDR3, as DNA: TGCGCCAGCAGCCAAGATGTTAACCAAGAGACCCAGTACTTC.

Here the CDR3 DNA reads TGTGCCATCAGGGACTCTGAGGGTTACACAGATACGCAGTATTTT. The encoded protein is CAIRDSEGYTDTQYF. The rearrangement links TRBV10-3 to TRBJ2-3; tentative D call: TRBD2 (5 bases). Germline-derived CDR1 and CDR2 are ENHRY and SYGVKD. The ends were cut back, 6 bases at V and 2 bases at J, with 15 bases in the middle. This CDR3 contains 15 residues.

V is TRBV28 and J is TRBJ1-1, with 9 bases that match TRBD1. Germline trimming cut 5 bases from V and 10 bases from J; bases unmatched to any gene: 5. Germline V lookup: CDR1 MDHEN, CDR2 SYDVKM. This CDR3 is 12 amino acids long. CDR3 bases: TGTGCCAGCAGTACTGGGACAGGGAGAGCTTTCTTT. As protein: CASSTGTGRAFF.

This clone was seen just once. The rearrangement uses TRBV18 and TRBJ1-2, with 10 bases aligning to TRBD1. The CDR3 is 15 residues long. The ends lost 6 bases at V and 5 bases at J; junction bases unmatched: 9. Germline V gives CDR1 KGHSH, CDR2 LQKENI. CDR3 protein: CASSPSGQGTYGYTF. Here the CDR3 DNA reads TGTGCCAGCTCCCCTTCGGGACAGGGGACTTATGGCTACACCTTC.

This chain joins TRBV29-1 and TRBJ2-7, with D maybe TRBD2 (5 bases). CDR3 length: 11 amino acids. Deletions cut 6 bases from V and 3 bases from J, with 9 bases between. In germline, CDR1 is SQVTM, CDR2 ANQGSEA. CDR3 in amino acids: CSVFSGYEQYF. In DNA form, the CDR3 reads TGCAGCGTGTTCAGCGGCTACGAGCAGTACTTC.

This chain connects TRBV28 to TRBJ1-4; TRBD1 matches 7 bases. Trimming at V came to 4 bases and at J to 0 bases, leaving 14 bases not matched to a gene. There are 19 residues in the CDR3. CDR1 MDHEN and CDR2 SYDVKM come from the germline V gene. The CDR3 DNA follows: TGTGCCAGCAGTTCCTTGACAGGGACCCTTGCCGCAACTAATGAAAAACTGTTTTTT. Translation: CASSSLTGTLAATNEKLFF.

The rearrangement uses TRBV29-1 and TRBJ2-1; 15 positions match TRBD2. This CDR3 region has 17 residues. Germline-derived CDR1 and CDR2 are SQVTM and ANQGSEA. V lost 4 bases to trimming and J lost 0 bases; unmatched junction nucleotides: 4. CDR3 bases: TGCAGCGTTGCGGGACTAGCGGGGGGTGCCTCCTACAATGAGCAGTTCTTC. This translates into CSVAGLAGGASYNEQFF.

The CDR3 here is CASSTKPSNYGYTF. The CDR3 nucleotides are TGTGCCAGCAGTACGAAGCCATCTAACTATGGCTACACCTTC. J is TRBJ1-2 and V is TRBV28, with D uncertain. CDR1 is MDHEN and CDR2 is SYDVKM in the germline V gene. The CDR3 has 14 residues. V dropped 5 bases and J dropped 0 bases, with 10 bases sitting between them.

This chain links TRBV29-1 with TRBJ2-3, with TRBD2 identical over 7 bases. This CDR3 is 12 amino acids long. Germline trimming cut 7 bases from V and 1 base from J; bases unmatched to any gene: 2. Looked up from germline, CDR1 is SQVTM and CDR2 is ANQGSEA. CDR3 region: CSATSGTDTQYF. The CDR3 region has the DNA TGCAGCGCAACTAGCGGCACAGATACGCAGTATTTT.

The chain uses TRBV7-9 and TRBJ2-1, with 9 bases that match TRBD1. The germline V gene has CDR1 SEHNR and CDR2 FQNEAQ (reference sequence). The CDR3 is made up of 15 amino acids. The V segment lost 5 bases and the J segment 7 bases; nucleotides outside the gene matches: 9. CDR3 residues: CASSPGTGYGNEQFF. CDR3 sequence (DNA): TGTGCCAGCAGCCCCGGGACAGGGTATGGTAATGAGCAGTTCTTC.

The chain combines TRBV3-1 (or the pseudogene TRBV3-2) with TRBJ2-7, with 9 bases lining up with TRBD1. Germline CDR1 and CDR2: LGHDT and YNNKEL (reference sequence). This CDR3 spans 13 amino acids. V shed 4 bases and J 8 bases; nucleotides not matched to a gene: 6. CDR3 protein: CASSRDRVRKQYF. For the CDR3, the DNA is TGTGCCAGCAGCCGGGACAGGGTAAGAAAGCAGTACTTC.

This chain joins TRBV5-1 and TRBJ2-3; 9 bases map to TRBD2. V shed 5 bases, J shed 5 bases, and the junction held 12 bases outside the gene matches. From germline, CDR1 is SGHRS and CDR2 YFSETQ. This CDR3 is built from 16 residues. In nucleotides, the CDR3 is TGCGCCAGCAGTCAGGTTGTGCGGGAGGGCCGAGATACGCAGTATTTT. Encoded protein: CASSQVVREGRDTQYF. The complete variable domain, with remaining parts taken from reference TRBV5-1 and TRBJ2-3, reads KAGVTQTPRYLIKTRGQQVTLSCSPISGHRSVSWYQQTPGQGLQFLFEYFSETQRNKGNFPGRFSGRQFSNSRSEMNVSTLELGDSALYLCASSQVVREGRDTQYFGPGTRLTVL.

This sequence joins TRBV7-3 and TRBJ1-1; possible D gene TRBD1, 6 bases. The CDR3 is 16 amino acids. Germline V gene sequence: CDR1 SGHTA, CDR2 FQGTGA. V was cut by 6 bases and J by 1 base, with 18 bases left in between. CDR3 in amino acids: CASRKSGARRNTEAFF. Here the CDR3 DNA reads TGTGCCAGCAGAAAATCAGGGGCAAGGAGGAACACTGAAGCTTTCTTT.

The chain is built from TRBV5-6 and TRBJ1-1, with TRBD1 matching 8 bases. Per germline, CDR1 SGHDT and CDR2 YYEEEE. Trimming removed 1 base from V and 5 bases from J; junction bases left unmatched: 7. The CDR3 is made up of 15 amino acids. The CDR3 DNA sequence: TGTGCCAGCAGCTTGCGGGACAGGCTGGGTACTGAAGCTTTCTTT. It encodes CASSLRDRLGTEAFF.

The genes are TRBV7-8 and TRBJ2-2; 7 bases align to TRBD2. Germline V gene sequence: CDR1 SGHVS, CDR2 FQNEAQ. With V trimmed by 7 bases and J by 5 bases, 10 bases remained unmatched. The length of the CDR3 is 15 residues. The CDR3 sequence: CASTLRGGRTGELFF. CDR3 in DNA: TGTGCCAGCACCTTGCGGGGAGGGCGGACCGGGGAGCTGTTTTTT.

The J gene is TRBJ2-3, the V gene TRBV3-1 (or the pseudogene TRBV3-2); the D gene is possibly TRBD1 (5 bases). The CDR3 consists of 13 residues. V was trimmed by 3 bases and J by 6 bases, leaving 10 bases between them. Germline CDR1 is LGHDT and CDR2 is YNNKEL (reference sequence). CDR3 sequence (DNA): TGTGCCAGCAGCCAGGGGCCCCACGATACGCAGTATTTT. Its protein product is CASSQGPHDTQYF.